The T cell receptor (beta chain) under discussion was sequenced for a study of T cell clusters in autoimmune cytopenias. Broader study findings: No cluster-lack signature appeared between secondary cytopenia and chronic lymphocytic leukemia patients, apparently due to lymphoma masking. TRB repertoire shifts in secondary cytopenia and chronic lymphocytic leukemia mostly reflected lymphoma, not autoimmunity. Compared with active autoimmune hepatitis patients, healthy donors showed about 3-fold more exclusive TRB clusters.

One tube held mixed TRB-A and TRB-B primer pools for touch-down PCR. TCRdb reprocessed the multiplex PCR reads, with one entry per CDR3 protein and no DNA. The sample data list about 3,200 distinct CDR3 sequences. Germline V CDR1 and CDR2: DFQATT, SNEGSKA (reference sequence). This CDR3 has 15 amino acids. Measured by frequency, this clonotype is medium-sized. Its target is not known. TRB was amplified from about 270 ng of peripheral blood genomic DNA per sample. This clonotype originated in a human donor with an autoimmune cytopenia or autoimmune hepatitis (not recorded which). Source material: peripheral blood. The genes are TRBV20-1 and TRBJ2-1; lacking DNA, the TRBD1 call made by TCRdb goes unchecked. The CDR3 loop reads CSAPKAGGTFNEQFF.